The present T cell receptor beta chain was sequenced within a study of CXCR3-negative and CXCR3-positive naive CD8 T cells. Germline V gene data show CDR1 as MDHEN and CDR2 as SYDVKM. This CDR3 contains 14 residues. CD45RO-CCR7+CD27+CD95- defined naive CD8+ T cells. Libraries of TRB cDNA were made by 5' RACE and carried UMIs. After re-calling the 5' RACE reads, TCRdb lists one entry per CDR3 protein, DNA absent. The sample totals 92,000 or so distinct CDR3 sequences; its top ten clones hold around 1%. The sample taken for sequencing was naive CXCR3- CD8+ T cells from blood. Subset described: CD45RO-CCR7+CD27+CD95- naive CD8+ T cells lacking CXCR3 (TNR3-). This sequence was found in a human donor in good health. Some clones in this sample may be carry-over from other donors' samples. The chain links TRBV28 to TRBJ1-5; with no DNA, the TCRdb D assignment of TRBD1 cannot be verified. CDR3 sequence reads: CASSTPPGGQPQHF.